Following are 13 T cell receptor beta chains from one sample sequenced in a study of blood T cells in healthy people across ages. A second PCR of about 6 to 11 cycles used a sample-barcoded 5' primer and a J-beta primer mix. From the 5' RACE reads, TCRdb called clonotypes with MiXCR, one entry per CDR3 protein. The sample has 600,000 or so distinct CDR3 sequences, around half seen once; the top ten hold roughly 25%. The sample taken for sequencing was blood. The receptors shown here come from a man at least 80 years old in good health.

The chain has TRBV20-1 and TRBJ2-5; 7 positions agree with TRBD1. Trimming removed 0 bases from V and 7 bases from J; junction bases left unmatched: 8. This CDR3 is built from 14 residues. Germline lookup yields CDR1 DFQATT and CDR2 SNEGSKA (reference sequence). The CDR3 DNA is TGCAGTGCTAGAGAAGAGACAGGGACGGGGACCCAGTACTTC. It is translated as CSAREETGTGTQYF.

J is TRBJ1-1 and V is TRBV6-5; 8 bases fit TRBD1. Germline CDR1 is MNHEY and CDR2 is SVGAGI. The CDR3 is 14 residues long. The junction had 3 bases not matched to a gene; V was cut back by 5 bases and J by 1 base. The CDR3 DNA is TGTGCCAGCAGTCAGGACAGGGAGAACACTGAAGCTTTCTTT. Translation: CASSQDRENTEAFF.

The rearrangement links TRBV4-1 to TRBJ1-2; D gene uncertain. The CDR3 has 14 amino acids. Germline assignment: CDR1 MGHRA and CDR2 YSYEKL. Trimming cost V 1 base and J 4 bases, with 10 bases left between them. The CDR3 sequence is CASSQGERSYGYTF. The CDR3 coding sequence is TGCGCCAGCAGCCAAGGAGAGAGATCCTATGGCTACACCTTC.

The V call is TRBV7-3, the J call TRBJ2-5; D is possibly TRBD1 or TRBD2 (5 bases each). From germline, CDR1 is SGHTA and CDR2 FQGTGA. The CDR3 loop spans 13 amino acids. Deletions cut 4 bases from V and 5 bases from J, with 11 bases between. The CDR3 loop is CASSSGARETQYF. The CDR3 DNA follows: TGTGCCAGCAGCTCCGGGGCTAGGGAGACCCAGTACTTC.

This clonotype has only a few counts. The genes are TRBV7-2 and TRBJ2-1; D unclear. V was cut by 5 bases and J by 10 bases, with 15 bases left in between. The germline gives CDR1 SGHTA, CDR2 FQGNSA. This CDR3 region has 13 residues. CDR3 in DNA: TGTGCCAGCAGCACAACTATATCCGGAGAGCAGTTCTTC. This codes for CASSTTISGEQFF.

The rearrangement uses TRBV12-3 or TRBV12-4 and TRBJ2-3; D uncertain. This CDR3 comprises 15 residues. V was trimmed by 5 bases and J by 4 bases, leaving 16 bases between them. The CDR3 sequence: CASSRALITADTQYF. As DNA, the CDR3 is TGTGCCAGCAGTCGTGCCCTAATTACCGCAGATACGCAGTATTTT.

The chain employs TRBV28 and TRBJ2-4; 8 positions agree with TRBD1. Trimming cost V 3 bases and J 5 bases; bases outside gene matches: 0. Germline V gives CDR1 MDHEN, CDR2 SYDVKM. CDR3 length equals 13 residues. As DNA, the CDR3 is TGTGCCAGCAGTTTGGGACAGGAAAACATTCAGTACTTC. Translation gives CASSLGQENIQYF.

This clonotype appeared a few times. The rearrangement links TRBV6-5 to TRBJ2-4, with 8 bases fitting TRBD2. V shed 4 bases, J shed 1 base, and the junction held 15 bases outside the gene matches. The V gene's germline CDR1 is MNHEY and CDR2 SVGAGI. The CDR3 length is 19 residues. The CDR3 sequence is CASSSHQRELTVAKNIQYF. DNA of the CDR3: TGTGCCAGCAGTTCCCACCAGCGGGAGCTTACTGTGGCCAAAAACATTCAGTACTTC.

This chain joins TRBV11-2 and TRBJ2-7, with 10 bases identical to TRBD2. Germline CDR1 reads SGHAT; CDR2 reads FQNNGV. V lost 4 bases to trimming and J lost 1 base; unmatched junction nucleotides: 10. The length of the CDR3 is 17 residues. CDR3 in amino acids: CASSSGIAGGLSYEQYF. As DNA, the CDR3 is TGTGCCAGCAGCTCCGGAATAGCGGGAGGCTTATCCTACGAGCAGTACTTC.

A note on this clonotype: This could be a read error, since a much larger clone is one nucleotide away. The CDR3 nucleotides read TGTGCCAGCAGTTTCCAGGGCGGGGGGAGCTACACCTTC. Translating gives CASSFQGGGSYTF. The J gene is TRBJ1-2, the V gene TRBV6-5; possible D gene TRBD1, 5 bases. The CDR3 contains 13 residues. Germline CDR1 MNHEY, CDR2 SVGAGI. With 4 bases removed from V and 9 bases from J, the gap between germline ends came to 15 bases.

This clonotype has a handful of counts. V gene TRBV4-3 combines with J gene TRBJ2-5; D might be TRBD1 or TRBD2, each matching 6 bases. V shed 0 bases and J shed 5 bases, with 16 bases lying between them. CDR1 and CDR2 (germline): LGHNA, YSLEER. The CDR3 consists of 16 residues. Here the CDR3 DNA reads TGCGCCAGCAGCCAAGATCTTATGGGGGGCGGTGAGACCCAGTACTTC. Translated: CASSQDLMGGGETQYF.

J is TRBJ1-2 and V is TRBV6-5; TRBD1 agrees at 9 bases. Germline V gene lookup returns CDR1 MNHEY and CDR2 SVGAGI. The CDR3 consists of 18 residues. Trimming took 2 bases from V and 4 from J; bases not matched to a gene: 14. CDR3 residues: CASSYVGQGTAPRYGYTF. The CDR3 DNA reads TGTGCCAGCAGTTACGTGGGACAGGGCACAGCCCCCCGCTATGGCTACACCTTC.

This clonotype has only one observation. The rearrangement joins TRBV20-1 to TRBJ2-3; D ambiguous. Germline V gene sequence: CDR1 DFQATT, CDR2 SNEGSKA (reference sequence). This CDR3 is 15 amino acids long. The V end lost 4 bases, the J end lost 0 bases, and 14 bases lay between the germline ends. The CDR3 reads CSATWRPPSTDTQYF. The CDR3 region has the DNA TGCAGTGCTACTTGGCGCCCGCCTAGCACAGATACGCAGTATTTT.